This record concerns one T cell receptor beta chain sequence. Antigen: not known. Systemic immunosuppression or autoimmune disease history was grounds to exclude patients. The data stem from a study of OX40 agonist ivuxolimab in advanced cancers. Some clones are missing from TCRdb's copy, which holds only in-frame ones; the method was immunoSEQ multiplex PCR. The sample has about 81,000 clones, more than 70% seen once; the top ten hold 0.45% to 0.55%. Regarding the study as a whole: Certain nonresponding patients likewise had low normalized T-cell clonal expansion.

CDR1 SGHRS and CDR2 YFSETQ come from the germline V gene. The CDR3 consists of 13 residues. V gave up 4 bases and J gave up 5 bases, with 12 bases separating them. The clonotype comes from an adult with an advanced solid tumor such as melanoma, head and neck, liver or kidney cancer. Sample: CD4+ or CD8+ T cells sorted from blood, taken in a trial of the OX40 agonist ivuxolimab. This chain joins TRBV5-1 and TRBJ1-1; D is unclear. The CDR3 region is CASSQDRKTEAFF. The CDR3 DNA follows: TGCGCCAGCAGCCAGGACCGAAAAACTGAAGCTTTCTTT.